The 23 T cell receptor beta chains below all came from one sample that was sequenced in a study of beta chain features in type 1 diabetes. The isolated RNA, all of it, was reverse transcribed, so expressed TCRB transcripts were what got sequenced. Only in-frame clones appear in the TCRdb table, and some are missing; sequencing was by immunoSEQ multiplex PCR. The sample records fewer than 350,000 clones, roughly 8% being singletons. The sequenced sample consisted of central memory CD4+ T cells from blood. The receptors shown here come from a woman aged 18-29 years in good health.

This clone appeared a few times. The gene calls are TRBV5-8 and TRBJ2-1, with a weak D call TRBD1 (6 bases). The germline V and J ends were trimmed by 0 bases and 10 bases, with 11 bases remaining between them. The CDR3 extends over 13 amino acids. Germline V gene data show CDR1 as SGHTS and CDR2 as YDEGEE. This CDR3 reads CASSLDREREQFF. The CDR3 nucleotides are TGTGCCAGCAGCTTGGACAGGGAAAGGGAGCAGTTCTTC.

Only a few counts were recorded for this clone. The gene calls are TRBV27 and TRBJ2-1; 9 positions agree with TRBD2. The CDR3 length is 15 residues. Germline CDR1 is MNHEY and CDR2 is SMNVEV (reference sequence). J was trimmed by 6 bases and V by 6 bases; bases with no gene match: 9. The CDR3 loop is CASRKPGLASNEQFF. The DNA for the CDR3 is TGTGCCAGCAGAAAACCGGGACTAGCAAGCAATGAGCAGTTCTTC.

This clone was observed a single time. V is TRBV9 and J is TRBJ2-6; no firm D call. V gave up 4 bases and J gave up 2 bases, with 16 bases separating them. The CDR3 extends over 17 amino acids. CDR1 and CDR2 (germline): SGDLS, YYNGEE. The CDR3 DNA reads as TGTGCCAGCAGCCCCCGGGTCCAGATGACTGGGGCCAACGTCCTGACTTTC. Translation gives CASSPRVQMTGANVLTF.

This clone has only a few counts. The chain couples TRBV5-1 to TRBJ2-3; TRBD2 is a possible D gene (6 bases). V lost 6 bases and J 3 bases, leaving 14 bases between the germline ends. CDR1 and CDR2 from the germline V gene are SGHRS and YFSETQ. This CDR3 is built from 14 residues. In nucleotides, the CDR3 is TGCGCCAGCACCCGGGGCGGAGGGACAGATACGCAGTATTTT. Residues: CASTRGGGTDTQYF.

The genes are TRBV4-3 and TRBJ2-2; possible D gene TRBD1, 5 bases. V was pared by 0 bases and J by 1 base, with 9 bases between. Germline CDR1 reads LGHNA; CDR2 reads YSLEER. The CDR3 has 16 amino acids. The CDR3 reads CASSQDQGGNTGELFF. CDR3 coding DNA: TGCGCCAGCAGCCAAGACCAGGGTGGGAACACCGGGGAGCTGTTTTTT.

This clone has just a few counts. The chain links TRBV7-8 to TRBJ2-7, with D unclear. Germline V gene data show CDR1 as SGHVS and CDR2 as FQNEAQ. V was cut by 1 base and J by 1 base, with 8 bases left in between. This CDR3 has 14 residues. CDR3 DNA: TGTGCCAGCAGCTTAGAGCCCGGTTCCTACGAGCAGTACGTC. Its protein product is CASSLEPGSYEQYV.

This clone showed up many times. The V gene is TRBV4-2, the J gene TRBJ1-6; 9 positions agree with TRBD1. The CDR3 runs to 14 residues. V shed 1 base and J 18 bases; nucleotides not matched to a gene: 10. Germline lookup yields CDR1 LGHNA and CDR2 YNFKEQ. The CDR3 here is CASSQAGTGSECHF. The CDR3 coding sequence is TGTGCCAGCAGCCAAGCCGGGACAGGGTCCGAGTGCCACTTT.

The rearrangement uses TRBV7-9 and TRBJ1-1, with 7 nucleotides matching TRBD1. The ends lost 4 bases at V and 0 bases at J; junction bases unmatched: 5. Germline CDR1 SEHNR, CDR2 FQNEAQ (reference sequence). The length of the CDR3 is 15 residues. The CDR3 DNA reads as TGTGCCAGCAGCTACGGCGGGACAGTGAACACTGAAGCTTTCTTT. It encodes CASSYGGTVNTEAFF. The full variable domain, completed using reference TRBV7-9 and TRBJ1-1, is DTGVSQNPRHKITKRGQNVTFRCDPISEHNRLYWYRQTLGQGPEFLTYFQNEAQLEKSRLLSDRFSAERPKGSFSTLEIQRTEQGDSAMYLCASSYGGTVNTEAFFGQGTRLTVV.

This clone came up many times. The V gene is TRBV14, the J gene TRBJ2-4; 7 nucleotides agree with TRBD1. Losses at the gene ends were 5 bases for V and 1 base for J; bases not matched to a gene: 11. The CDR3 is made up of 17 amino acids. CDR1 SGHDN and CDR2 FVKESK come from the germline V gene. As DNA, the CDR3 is TGTGCCAGCAGCGCCCTAACAGGGGTGATCGCCAAAAACATTCAGTACTTC. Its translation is CASSALTGVIAKNIQYF.

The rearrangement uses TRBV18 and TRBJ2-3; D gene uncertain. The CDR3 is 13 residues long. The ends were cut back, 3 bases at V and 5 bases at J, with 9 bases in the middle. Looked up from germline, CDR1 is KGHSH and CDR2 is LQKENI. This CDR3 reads CASSPASGDTQYF. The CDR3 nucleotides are TGTGCCAGCTCACCGGCGTCCGGAGATACGCAGTATTTT.

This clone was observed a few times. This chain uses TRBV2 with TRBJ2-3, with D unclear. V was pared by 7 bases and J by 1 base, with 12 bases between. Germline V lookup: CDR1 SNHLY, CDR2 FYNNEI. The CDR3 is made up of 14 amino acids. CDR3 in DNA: TGTGCCAGCAAGGCACGGTGGGGCACAGATACGCAGTATTTT. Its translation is CASKARWGTDTQYF.

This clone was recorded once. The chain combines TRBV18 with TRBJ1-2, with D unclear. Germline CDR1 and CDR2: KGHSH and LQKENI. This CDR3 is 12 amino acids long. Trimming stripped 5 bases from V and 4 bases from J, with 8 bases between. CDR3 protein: CASSGGRYGYTF. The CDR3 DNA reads TGTGCCAGCTCAGGAGGGCGCTATGGCTACACCTTC.

The CDR3 DNA reads as TGTGCCAGCAGCCCGGGCGGCTCGGGCGAGCAGTACGTC. Residues: CASSPGGSGEQYV. This chain uses TRBV5-5 with TRBJ2-7; unclear D gene. CDR3 length equals 13 residues. Trimming cost V 4 bases and J 6 bases, with 14 bases left between them. In germline, CDR1 is SGHKS, CDR2 YYEKEE (reference sequence).

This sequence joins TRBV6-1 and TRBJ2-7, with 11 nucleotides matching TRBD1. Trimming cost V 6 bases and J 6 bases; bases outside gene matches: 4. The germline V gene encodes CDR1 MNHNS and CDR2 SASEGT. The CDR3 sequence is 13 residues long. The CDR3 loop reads CASSFGTGGEQYV. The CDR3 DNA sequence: TGTGCCAGCAGCTTTGGGACAGGGGGCGAGCAGTACGTC.

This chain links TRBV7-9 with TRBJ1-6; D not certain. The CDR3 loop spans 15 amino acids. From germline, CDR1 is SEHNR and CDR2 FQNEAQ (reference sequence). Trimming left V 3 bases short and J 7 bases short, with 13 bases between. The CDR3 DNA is TGTGCCAGCAGCTTCGGACCGGTCAGGAATTCACCCCTCCACTTT. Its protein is CASSFGPVRNSPLHF.

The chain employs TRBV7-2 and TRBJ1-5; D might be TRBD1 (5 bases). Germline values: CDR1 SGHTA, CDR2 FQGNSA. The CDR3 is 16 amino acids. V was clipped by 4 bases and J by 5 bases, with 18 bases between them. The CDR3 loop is CASSSVVLGRDQPQHF. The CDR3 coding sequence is TGTGCCAGCAGCTCCGTGGTCCTGGGGCGGGATCAGCCCCAGCATTTT.

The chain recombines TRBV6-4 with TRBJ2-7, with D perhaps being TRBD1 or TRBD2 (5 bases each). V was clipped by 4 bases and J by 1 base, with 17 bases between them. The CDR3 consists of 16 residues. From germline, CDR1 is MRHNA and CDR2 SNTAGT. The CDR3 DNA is TGTGCCAGCAGTGGCGGCGCGAGGGGAGTTTCCTACGAGCAGTACGTC. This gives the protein CASSGGARGVSYEQYV.

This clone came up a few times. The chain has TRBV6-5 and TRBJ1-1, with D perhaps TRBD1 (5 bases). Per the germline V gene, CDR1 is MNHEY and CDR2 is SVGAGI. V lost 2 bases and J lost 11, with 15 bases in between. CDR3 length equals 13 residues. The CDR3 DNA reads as TGTGCCAGCAGTTACGAGCTATCCAGGGACGCTTTCTTT. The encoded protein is CASSYELSRDAFF.

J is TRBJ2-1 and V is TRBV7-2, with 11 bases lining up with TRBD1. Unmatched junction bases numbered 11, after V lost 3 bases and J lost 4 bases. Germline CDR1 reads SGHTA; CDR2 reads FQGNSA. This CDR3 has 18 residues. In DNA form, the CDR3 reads TGTGCCAGCAGCTTCCGGAGTACCGGGACAGGGGGGTACAATGAGCAGTTCTTC. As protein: CASSFRSTGTGGYNEQFF.

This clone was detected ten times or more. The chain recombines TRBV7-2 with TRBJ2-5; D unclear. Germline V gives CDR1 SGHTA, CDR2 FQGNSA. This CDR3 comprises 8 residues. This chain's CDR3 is CPQRAQYF. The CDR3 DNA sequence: TGTCCTCAAAGGGCCCAGTACTTC. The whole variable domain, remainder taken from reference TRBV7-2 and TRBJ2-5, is GAGVSQSPSNKVTEKGKDVELRCDPISGHTALYWYRQSLGQGLEFLIYFQGNSAPDKSGLPSDRFSAERTGGSVSTLTIQRTQQEDSAVYLCPQRAQYFGPGTRLLVL.

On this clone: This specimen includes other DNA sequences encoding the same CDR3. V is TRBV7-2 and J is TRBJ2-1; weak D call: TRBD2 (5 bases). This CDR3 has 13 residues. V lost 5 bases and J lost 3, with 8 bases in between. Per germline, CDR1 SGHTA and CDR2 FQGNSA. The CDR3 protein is CASSRDYYNEQFF. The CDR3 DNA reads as TGTGCCAGCAGCCGCGACTACTACAATGAGCAGTTCTTC.

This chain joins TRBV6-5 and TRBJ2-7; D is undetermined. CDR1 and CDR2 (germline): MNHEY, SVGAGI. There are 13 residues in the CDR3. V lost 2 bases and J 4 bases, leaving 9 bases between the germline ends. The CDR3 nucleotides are TGTGCCAGCAGTTACAAGTTTGGATACGAGCAGTACTTC. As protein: CASSYKFGYEQYF.

The CDR3 here is CATSRLDREAEKLFF. The CDR3, as DNA: TGTGCCACCAGCAGGCTGGACAGGGAGGCTGAAAAACTGTTTTTT. The chain is built from TRBV15 and TRBJ1-4; the match to TRBD1 covers 8 bases. The germline V gene has CDR1 LNHNV and CDR2 YYDKDF (reference sequence). Unmatched junction bases numbered 7, after V lost 3 bases and J lost 7 bases. The CDR3 runs to 15 residues.